Listed below are T cell receptor beta chains from one sample, sequenced in a study of radiotherapy plus CTLA-4 blockade in lung cancer. Clones were sequenced by immunoSEQ multiplex PCR, and TCRdb holds only the in-frame ones, with some missing. The sample has roughly 32,000 clones; approximately 78% are singletons. The material was peripheral blood, obtained from a patient treated with radiotherapy plus ipilimumab. These receptors were obtained from a human donor with non-small cell lung cancer that progressed on radiotherapy plus ipilimumab. CDR3s include the opening cysteine and the closing phenylalanine or tryptophan. Fields, in order: D gene, J gene, V gene, clone size, CDR3 length, CDR3 DNA, CDR3 protein. D genes are given only for firm matches. Not all rows give a size; the values are once, few, many and, for expanded clones, a class.

d_call: .; j_call: TRBJ1-1; v_call: TRBV4-1; clone_size: few; cdr3_length: 17; cdr3_nt: TGCGCCAGCAGCCAAGAATTCGGAGGGTCTGCGGACACTGAAGCTTTCTTT; cdr3_aa: CASSQEFGGSADTEAFF
d_call: TRBD1; j_call: TRBJ2-1; v_call: TRBV6-1; clone_size: .; cdr3_length: 16; cdr3_nt: TGTGCCAGCAGTGGAAGACAGGGGGCGCCTTACAATGAGCAGTTCTTC; cdr3_aa: CASSGRQGAPYNEQFF
d_call: .; j_call: TRBJ1-2; v_call: TRBV7-9; clone_size: .; cdr3_length: 16; cdr3_nt: TGTGCCAGCAGCTTGATGTATCAGGGGCCCGTAACTGGCTACACCTTC; cdr3_aa: CASSLMYQGPVTGYTF
d_call: TRBD2; j_call: TRBJ2-5; v_call: TRBV5-6; clone_size: .; cdr3_length: 15; cdr3_nt: TGTGCCAGCAGCTTGTACGGGGGGGGCGGAGAGACCCAGTACTTC; cdr3_aa: CASSLYGGGGETQYF
d_call: TRBD2; j_call: TRBJ2-7; v_call: TRBV5-4; clone_size: .; cdr3_length: 14; cdr3_nt: TGTGCCAGCAGGGGAACTAGCGGGGTAGGAGAGCAGTACTTC; cdr3_aa: CASRGTSGVGEQYF
d_call: .; j_call: TRBJ1-1; v_call: TRBV20-1; clone_size: .; cdr3_length: 11; cdr3_nt: TGCAGTGCCCTTATGAACACTGAAGCTTTCTTT; cdr3_aa: CSALMNTEAFF
d_call: TRBD2; j_call: TRBJ2-1; v_call: TRBV4-2; clone_size: once; cdr3_length: 16; cdr3_nt: TGTGCCAGCAGCCCCGAGCTAGCGGGCTCCTACAATGAGCAGTTCTTC; cdr3_aa: CASSPELAGSYNEQFF
d_call: TRBD2; j_call: TRBJ2-1; v_call: TRBV5-1; clone_size: .; cdr3_length: 13; cdr3_nt: TGCGCCCCCGGGACTAGCGGAGACAATGAGCAGTTCTTC; cdr3_aa: CAPGTSGDNEQFF
d_call: .; j_call: TRBJ2-6; v_call: TRBV19; clone_size: .; cdr3_length: 15; cdr3_nt: TGTGCCAGTAGCAGACAGTCCTCTGGGGCCAACGTCCTGACTTTC; cdr3_aa: CASSRQSSGANVLTF
d_call: TRBD2; j_call: TRBJ2-3; v_call: TRBV7-2; clone_size: .; cdr3_length: 15; cdr3_nt: TGTGCCAGCAGCTGGACTAGCGGGGCGCCGGATACGCAGTATTTT; cdr3_aa: CASSWTSGAPDTQYF
d_call: TRBD1; j_call: TRBJ1-1; v_call: TRBV19; clone_size: few; cdr3_length: 13; cdr3_nt: TGTGCCAGTAGCGAGACAGGGAGGACTGAAGCTTTCTTT; cdr3_aa: CASSETGRTEAFF
d_call: TRBD2; j_call: TRBJ2-7; v_call: TRBV18; clone_size: .; cdr3_length: 18; cdr3_nt: TGTGCCAGCTCACCCCCCGGGACTAGCGGGGGGATAGGAAGGGAGCAGTACTTC; cdr3_aa: CASSPPGTSGGIGREQYF
d_call: .; j_call: TRBJ1-4; v_call: TRBV5-1; clone_size: .; cdr3_length: 15; cdr3_nt: TGCGCCAGCAGCCCACACAGCAAATCTAATGAAAAACTGTTTTTT; cdr3_aa: CASSPHSKSNEKLFF
d_call: .; j_call: TRBJ1-4; v_call: TRBV5-1; clone_size: .; cdr3_length: 14; cdr3_nt: TGCGCCAGCAGATCAGGGCATTCTAATGAAAAACTGTTTTTT; cdr3_aa: CASRSGHSNEKLFF
d_call: .; j_call: TRBJ1-1; v_call: TRBV28; clone_size: .; cdr3_length: 14; cdr3_nt: TGTGCCAGCACCGTGGGGAGCATGAACACTGAAGCTTTCTTT; cdr3_aa: CASTVGSMNTEAFF
d_call: TRBD1; j_call: TRBJ2-5; v_call: TRBV18; clone_size: .; cdr3_length: 15; cdr3_nt: TGTGCCAGCTCACCCCGACAGGGTAAACAAGAGACCCAGTACTTC; cdr3_aa: CASSPRQGKQETQYF
d_call: TRBD2; j_call: TRBJ2-1; v_call: TRBV2; clone_size: .; cdr3_length: 18; cdr3_nt: TGTGCCAGCAGTGAATCCCGCCCGAGTAGCGGGGAATACAATGAGCAGTTCTTC; cdr3_aa: CASSESRPSSGEYNEQFF
d_call: .; j_call: TRBJ1-6; v_call: TRBV4-1; clone_size: .; cdr3_length: 18; cdr3_nt: TGCGCCAGCAGGGGGGCTCTAAACAGGTCCTCCTATAATTCACCCCTCCACTTT; cdr3_aa: CASRGALNRSSYNSPLHF
d_call: .; j_call: TRBJ1-6; v_call: TRBV18; clone_size: .; cdr3_length: 16; cdr3_nt: TGTGCCAGCTCACCCAGGCAACTTATAACGGATTCACCCCTCCACTTT; cdr3_aa: CASSPRQLITDSPLHF
d_call: .; j_call: TRBJ2-5; v_call: TRBV13; clone_size: .; cdr3_length: 13; cdr3_nt: TGTGCCAGCAGCTTAGGCTCAGGGGAGACCCAGTACTTC; cdr3_aa: CASSLGSGETQYF
d_call: .; j_call: TRBJ1-1; v_call: TRBV19; clone_size: .; cdr3_length: 16; cdr3_nt: TGTGCCAGTAGTATAGGTGTGGGCACCTTGAACACTGAAGCTTTCTTT; cdr3_aa: CASSIGVGTLNTEAFF
d_call: TRBD1; j_call: TRBJ2-5; v_call: TRBV10-3; clone_size: .; cdr3_length: 16; cdr3_nt: TGTGCCATCAGTGACCCGACCAGGACAGGGCAAGAGACCCAGTACTTC; cdr3_aa: CAISDPTRTGQETQYF
d_call: .; j_call: TRBJ1-1; v_call: TRBV7-2; clone_size: .; cdr3_length: 14; cdr3_nt: TGTGCCAGCAGCCAGGGGATCTGGAACACTGAAGCTTTCTTT; cdr3_aa: CASSQGIWNTEAFF
d_call: TRBD1; j_call: TRBJ1-3; v_call: TRBV5-1; clone_size: .; cdr3_length: 15; cdr3_nt: TGCGCCAGCAGGGAGAACACAGGGGCCGGAAACACCATATATTTT; cdr3_aa: CASRENTGAGNTIYF
d_call: .; j_call: TRBJ1-1; v_call: TRBV7-9; clone_size: .; cdr3_length: 14; cdr3_nt: TGTGCCAGCAGTGTCGGGGGACTTAACACTGAAGCTTTCTTT; cdr3_aa: CASSVGGLNTEAFF
d_call: .; j_call: TRBJ1-2; v_call: TRBV6-5; clone_size: .; cdr3_length: 13; cdr3_nt: TGTGCCAGCACCCAGGGTTACAACTATGGCTACACCTTC; cdr3_aa: CASTQGYNYGYTF
d_call: .; j_call: TRBJ2-7; v_call: TRBV11-1; clone_size: .; cdr3_length: 14; cdr3_nt: TGTGCCAGCAGCTTGGGCTCAAGAACCTACGAGCAGTACTTC; cdr3_aa: CASSLGSRTYEQYF
d_call: .; j_call: TRBJ2-7; v_call: TRBV18; clone_size: .; cdr3_length: 15; cdr3_nt: TGTGCCAGCTCACCATTAGCGGCTCTAAACTACGAGCAGTACTTC; cdr3_aa: CASSPLAALNYEQYF
d_call: .; j_call: TRBJ2-3; v_call: TRBV5-1; clone_size: .; cdr3_length: 13; cdr3_nt: TGCGCCAGCAGCGGGGGCGCCACAGATACGCAGTATTTT; cdr3_aa: CASSGGATDTQYF
d_call: TRBD1; j_call: TRBJ1-6; v_call: TRBV6-6; clone_size: .; cdr3_length: 13; cdr3_nt: TGTGCCAGCCGGACAGGGAATAATTCACCCCTCCACTTT; cdr3_aa: CASRTGNNSPLHF
d_call: .; j_call: TRBJ1-5; v_call: TRBV7-8; clone_size: .; cdr3_length: 17; cdr3_nt: TGTGCCAGCAGCCCCTTGGCAGGGCTCTATAGCAATCAGCCCCAGCATTTT; cdr3_aa: CASSPLAGLYSNQPQHF
d_call: .; j_call: TRBJ1-5; v_call: TRBV6-6; clone_size: .; cdr3_length: 15; cdr3_nt: TGTGCCAGCGAAGATGGGGGTGCGGGGAATCAGCCCCAGCATTTT; cdr3_aa: CASEDGGAGNQPQHF
d_call: TRBD2; j_call: TRBJ2-1; v_call: TRBV7-9; clone_size: .; cdr3_length: 17; cdr3_nt: TGTGCCAGCAGCTTAGTATCGGGGGGGAGCTCCTACAATGAGCAGTTCTTC; cdr3_aa: CASSLVSGGSSYNEQFF
d_call: .; j_call: TRBJ2-7; v_call: TRBV5-1; clone_size: few; cdr3_length: 14; cdr3_nt: TGCGCCAGCAGTCGGCTAGGGGCGGAGTACGAGCAGTACTTC; cdr3_aa: CASSRLGAEYEQYF
d_call: TRBD1; j_call: TRBJ1-1; v_call: TRBV7-9; clone_size: .; cdr3_length: 13; cdr3_nt: TGTGCCAGCAGCACAGGGGCAAACACTGAAGCTTTCTTT; cdr3_aa: CASSTGANTEAFF
d_call: .; j_call: TRBJ1-6; v_call: TRBV2; clone_size: few; cdr3_length: 15; cdr3_nt: TGTGCCAGCAGTCTGCTGAGCTCCTATAATTCACCCCTCCACTTT; cdr3_aa: CASSLLSSYNSPLHF
d_call: TRBD2; j_call: TRBJ2-7; v_call: TRBV11-2; clone_size: .; cdr3_length: 16; cdr3_nt: TGTGCCAGCACGCAACTCGGGACTAGCGGGGTCCACGAGCAGTACTTC; cdr3_aa: CASTQLGTSGVHEQYF
d_call: TRBD2; j_call: TRBJ2-7; v_call: TRBV7-2; clone_size: .; cdr3_length: 14; cdr3_nt: TGTGCCAGCAGCTTAGGCGGGGGGCCCTACGAGCAGTACTTC; cdr3_aa: CASSLGGGPYEQYF
d_call: TRBD1; j_call: TRBJ2-5; v_call: TRBV5-1; clone_size: .; cdr3_length: 16; cdr3_nt: TGCGCCAGCAGCTTGGGAGTTACAGGGGGCGTAGAGACCCAGTACTTC; cdr3_aa: CASSLGVTGGVETQYF
d_call: .; j_call: TRBJ1-1; v_call: TRBV7-6; clone_size: once; cdr3_length: 14; cdr3_nt: TGTGCCAGCAGCTGGGGACATCAGAACACTGAAGCTTTCTTT; cdr3_aa: CASSWGHQNTEAFF
d_call: .; j_call: TRBJ2-1; v_call: TRBV5-1; clone_size: .; cdr3_length: 12; cdr3_nt: TGCGCCAGCAGCTTGGCCCAGGGCCAGCAGTTCTTC; cdr3_aa: CASSLAQGQQFF
d_call: TRBD1; j_call: TRBJ2-7; v_call: TRBV7-9; clone_size: .; cdr3_length: 13; cdr3_nt: TGTGCCAGCAGAATGACAGGGTCCTACGAGCAGTACTTC; cdr3_aa: CASRMTGSYEQYF
d_call: .; j_call: TRBJ2-3; v_call: TRBV5-4; clone_size: .; cdr3_length: 15; cdr3_nt: TGTGCCAGCAGCTTGGGACTATCCGACACAGATACGCAGTATTTT; cdr3_aa: CASSLGLSDTDTQYF